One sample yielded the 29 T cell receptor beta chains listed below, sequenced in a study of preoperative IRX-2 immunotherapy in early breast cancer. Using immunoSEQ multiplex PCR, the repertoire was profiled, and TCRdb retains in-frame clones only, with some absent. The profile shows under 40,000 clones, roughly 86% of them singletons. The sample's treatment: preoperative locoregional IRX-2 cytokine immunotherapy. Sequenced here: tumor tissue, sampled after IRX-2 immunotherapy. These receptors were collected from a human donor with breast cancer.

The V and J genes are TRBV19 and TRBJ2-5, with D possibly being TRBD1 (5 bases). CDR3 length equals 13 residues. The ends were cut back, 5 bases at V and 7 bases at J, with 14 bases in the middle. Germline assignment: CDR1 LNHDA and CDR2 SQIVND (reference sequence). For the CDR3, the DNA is TGTGCCAGTAGTTCTAGGGGAATCGGGACCCAGTACTTC. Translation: CASSSRGIGTQYF.

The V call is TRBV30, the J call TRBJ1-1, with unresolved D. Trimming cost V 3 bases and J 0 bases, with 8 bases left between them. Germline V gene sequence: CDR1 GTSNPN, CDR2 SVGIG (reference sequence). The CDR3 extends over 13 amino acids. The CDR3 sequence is CAWRDGMNTEAFF. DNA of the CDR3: TGTGCCTGGAGGGACGGCATGAACACTGAAGCTTTCTTT.

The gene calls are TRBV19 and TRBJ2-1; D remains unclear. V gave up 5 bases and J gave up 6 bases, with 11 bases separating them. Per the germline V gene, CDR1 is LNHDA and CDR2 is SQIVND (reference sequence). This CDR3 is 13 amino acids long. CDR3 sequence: CASSSRVGNEQFF. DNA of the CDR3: TGTGCCAGTAGTTCCCGAGTGGGCAATGAGCAGTTCTTC.

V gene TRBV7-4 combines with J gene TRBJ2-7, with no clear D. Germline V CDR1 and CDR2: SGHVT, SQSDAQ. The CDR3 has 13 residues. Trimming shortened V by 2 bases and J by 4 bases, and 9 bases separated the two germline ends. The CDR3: CASSLIEGYEQYF. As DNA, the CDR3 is TGTGCCAGCAGCTTAATCGAAGGGTACGAGCAGTACTTC.

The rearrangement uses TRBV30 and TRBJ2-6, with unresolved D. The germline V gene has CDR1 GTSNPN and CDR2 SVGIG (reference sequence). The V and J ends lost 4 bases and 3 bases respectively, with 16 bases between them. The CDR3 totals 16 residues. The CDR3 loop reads CAWISGYSFGANVLTF. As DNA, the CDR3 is TGTGCCTGGATATCCGGATATTCATTTGGGGCCAACGTCCTGACTTTC.

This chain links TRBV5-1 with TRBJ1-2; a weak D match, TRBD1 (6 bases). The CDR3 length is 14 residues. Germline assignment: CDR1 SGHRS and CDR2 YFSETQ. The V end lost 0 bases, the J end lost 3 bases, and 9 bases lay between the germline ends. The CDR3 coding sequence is TGCGCCAGCAGCTTGGCCGGACAGCACTATGGCTACACCTTC. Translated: CASSLAGQHYGYTF.

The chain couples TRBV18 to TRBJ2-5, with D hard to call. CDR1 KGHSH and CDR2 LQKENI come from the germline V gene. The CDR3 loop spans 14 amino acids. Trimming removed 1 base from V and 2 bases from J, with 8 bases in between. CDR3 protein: CASSPRTVQETQYF. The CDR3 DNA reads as TGTGCCAGCTCACCACGAACCGTGCAAGAGACCCAGTACTTC. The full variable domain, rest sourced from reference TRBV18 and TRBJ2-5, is NAGVMQNPRHLVRRRGQEARLRCSPMKGHSHVYWYRQLPEEGLKFMVYLQKENIIDESGMPKERFSAEFPKEGPSILRIQQVVRGDSAAYFCASSPRTVQETQYFGPGTRLLVL.

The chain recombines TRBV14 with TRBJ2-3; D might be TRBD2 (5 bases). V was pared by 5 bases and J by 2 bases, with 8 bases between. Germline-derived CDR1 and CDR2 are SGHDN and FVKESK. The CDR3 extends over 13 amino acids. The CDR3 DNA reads TGTGCCAGCAGCGGGAGATTCACAGATACGCAGTATTTT. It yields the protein CASSGRFTDTQYF.

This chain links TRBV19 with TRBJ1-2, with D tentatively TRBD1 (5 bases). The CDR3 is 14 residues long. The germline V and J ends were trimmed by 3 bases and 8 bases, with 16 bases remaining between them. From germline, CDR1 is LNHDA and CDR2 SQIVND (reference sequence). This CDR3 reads CASSIGKGTGGYTF. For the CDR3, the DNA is TGTGCCAGTAGTATCGGAAAGGGGACGGGCGGCTACACCTTC. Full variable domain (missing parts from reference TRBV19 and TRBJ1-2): DGGITQSPKYLFRKEGQNVTLSCEQNLNHDAMYWYRQDPGQGLRLIYYSQIVNDFQKGDIAEGYSVSREKKESFPLTVTSAQKNPTAFYLCASSIGKGTGGYTFGSGTRLTVV.

Written as DNA, the CDR3 is TGTGCCAGCTCGACCAGGGGCTACGAGCAGTACTTC. Protein: CASSTRGYEQYF. This chain joins TRBV18 and TRBJ2-7, with D possibly matching TRBD1 (6 bases). The V end lost 6 bases, the J end lost 3 bases, and 9 bases lay between the germline ends. In germline, CDR1 is KGHSH, CDR2 LQKENI. The CDR3 is 12 residues long.

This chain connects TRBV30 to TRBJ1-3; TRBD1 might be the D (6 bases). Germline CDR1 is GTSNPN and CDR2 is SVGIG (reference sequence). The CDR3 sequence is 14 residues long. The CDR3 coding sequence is TGTGCTCTTACGGGACACACCTCTGGAAACACCATATATTTT. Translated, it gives CALTGHTSGNTIYF.

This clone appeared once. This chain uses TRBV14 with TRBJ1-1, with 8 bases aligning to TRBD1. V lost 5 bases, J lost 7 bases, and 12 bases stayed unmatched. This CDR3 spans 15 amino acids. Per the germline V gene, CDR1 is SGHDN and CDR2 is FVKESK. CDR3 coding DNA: TGTGCCAGCAGCGTGCCGGGACAGGTTCTTTTTGAAGCTTTCTTT. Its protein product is CASSVPGQVLFEAFF.

Here the CDR3 reads CASSSRVSGMNTEAFF. In DNA form, the CDR3 reads TGTGCCAGCAGCTCCAGGGTGAGCGGGATGAACACTGAAGCTTTCTTT. V usage is TRBV11-3 and J usage is TRBJ1-1; tentative D call: TRBD1 (5 bases). Looked up from germline, CDR1 is SGHNT and CDR2 is YENEEA. With 4 bases removed from V and 0 bases from J, the gap between germline ends came to 15 bases. The CDR3 covers 16 residues.

The CDR3 sequence is CASSDGRGEQYV. CDR3 in DNA: TGTGCCAGCAGTGATGGCAGAGGGGAGCAGTACGTC. J is TRBJ2-7 and V is TRBV6-8; a possible D gene is TRBD2 (5 bases). With 5 bases removed from V and 7 bases from J, the gap between germline ends came to 12 bases. From germline, CDR1 is MNHGY and CDR2 SAAAGT. The CDR3 has 12 amino acids.

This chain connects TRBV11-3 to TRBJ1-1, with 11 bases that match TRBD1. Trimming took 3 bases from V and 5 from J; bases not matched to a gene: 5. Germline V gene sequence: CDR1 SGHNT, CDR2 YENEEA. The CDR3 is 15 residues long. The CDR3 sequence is CASSFTGQGGTEAFF. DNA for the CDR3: TGTGCCAGCAGCTTCACGGGACAGGGGGGGACTGAAGCTTTCTTT.

Here the CDR3 DNA reads TGTGCCAGCTCACCACCTAGCGGCTACTACAATGAGCAGTTCTTC. This codes for CASSPPSGYYNEQFF. This chain connects TRBV18 to TRBJ2-1, with D possibly matching TRBD2 (6 bases). Germline V gene sequence: CDR1 KGHSH, CDR2 LQKENI. The V and J ends lost 0 bases and 3 bases respectively, with 9 bases between them. The CDR3 has 15 residues.

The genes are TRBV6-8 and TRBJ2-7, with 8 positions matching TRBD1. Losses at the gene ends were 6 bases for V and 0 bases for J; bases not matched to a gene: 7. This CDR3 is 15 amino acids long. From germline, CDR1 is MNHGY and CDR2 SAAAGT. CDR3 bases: TGTGCCAGCAGAAAATCCGGGACAGGCTCCTACGAGCAGTACGTC. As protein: CASRKSGTGSYEQYV.

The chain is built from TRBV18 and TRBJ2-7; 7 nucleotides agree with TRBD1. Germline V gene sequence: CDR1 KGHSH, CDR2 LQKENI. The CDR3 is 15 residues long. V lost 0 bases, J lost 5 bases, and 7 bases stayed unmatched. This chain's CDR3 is CASSPPRGGSDEQYF. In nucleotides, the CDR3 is TGTGCCAGCTCACCACCCCGAGGGGGCTCTGACGAGCAGTACTTC.

The CDR3 DNA sequence: TGTGCCAGCAGCTTTGATCAGGGCTACTATGGCTACACCTTC. Protein: CASSFDQGYYGYTF. The chain uses TRBV11-3 and TRBJ1-2; D is possibly TRBD1 (5 bases). Germline V gene data show CDR1 as SGHNT and CDR2 as YENEEA. The CDR3 has 14 amino acids. Trimming took 3 bases from V and 3 from J, leaving 11 bases between them.

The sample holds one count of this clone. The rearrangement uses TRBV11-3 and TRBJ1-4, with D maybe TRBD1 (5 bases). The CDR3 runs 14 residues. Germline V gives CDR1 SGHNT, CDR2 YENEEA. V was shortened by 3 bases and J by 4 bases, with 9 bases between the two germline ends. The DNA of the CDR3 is TGTGCCAGCAGCTTGGGGGGTCTTAATGAAAAACTGTTTTTT. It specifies CASSLGGLNEKLFF.

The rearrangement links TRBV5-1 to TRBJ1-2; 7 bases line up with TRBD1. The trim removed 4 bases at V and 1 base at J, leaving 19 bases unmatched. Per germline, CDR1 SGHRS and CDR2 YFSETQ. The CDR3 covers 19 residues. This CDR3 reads CASSPNRPGTDSRNYGYTF. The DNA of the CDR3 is TGCGCCAGCAGCCCGAACCGGCCCGGGACAGATTCCCGTAACTATGGCTACACCTTC. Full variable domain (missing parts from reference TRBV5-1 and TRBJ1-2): KAGVTQTPRYLIKTRGQQVTLSCSPISGHRSVSWYQQTPGQGLQFLFEYFSETQRNKGNFPGRFSGRQFSNSRSEMNVSTLELGDSALYLCASSPNRPGTDSRNYGYTFGSGTRLTVV.

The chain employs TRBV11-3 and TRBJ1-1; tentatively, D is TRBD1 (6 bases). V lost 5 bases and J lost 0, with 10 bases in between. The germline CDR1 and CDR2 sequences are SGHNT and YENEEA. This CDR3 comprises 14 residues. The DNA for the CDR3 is TGTGCCAGCAGCGTAGGGGGGCTGAACACTGAAGCTTTCTTT. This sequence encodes CASSVGGLNTEAFF.

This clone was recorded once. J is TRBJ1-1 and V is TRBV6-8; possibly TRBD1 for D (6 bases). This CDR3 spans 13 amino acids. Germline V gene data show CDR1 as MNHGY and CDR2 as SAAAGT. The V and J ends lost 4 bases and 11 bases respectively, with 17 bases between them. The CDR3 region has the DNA TGTGCCAGCAGTTTTACAGGGCCCCCAGGGGCTTTCTTT. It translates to CASSFTGPPGAFF.

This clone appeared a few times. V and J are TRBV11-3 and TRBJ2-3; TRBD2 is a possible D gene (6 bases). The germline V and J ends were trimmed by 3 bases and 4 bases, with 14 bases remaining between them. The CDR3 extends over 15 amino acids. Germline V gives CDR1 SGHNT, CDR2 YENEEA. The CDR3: CASSLITSLSDTQYF. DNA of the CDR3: TGTGCCAGCAGCTTGATTACTAGCTTATCAGATACGCAGTATTTT.

The CDR3 DNA follows: TGTGCCAGCAGCTACGGACTAGCGGGGGGTAGCCCAACGGGGACCCAGTACTTC. This encodes CASSYGLAGGSPTGTQYF. This chain uses TRBV28 with TRBJ2-5; the match to TRBD2 covers 14 bases. Germline V gives CDR1 MDHEN, CDR2 SYDVKM. Trimming removed 6 bases from V and 7 bases from J; junction bases left unmatched: 16. The CDR3 runs to 18 residues.

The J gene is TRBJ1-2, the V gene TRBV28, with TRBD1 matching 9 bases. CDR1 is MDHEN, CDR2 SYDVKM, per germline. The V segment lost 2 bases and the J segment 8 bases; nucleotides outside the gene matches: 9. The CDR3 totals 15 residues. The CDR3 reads CASSLGTGIMLGYTF. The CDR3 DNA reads TGTGCCAGCAGTTTAGGGACAGGGATAATGCTCGGCTACACCTTC.

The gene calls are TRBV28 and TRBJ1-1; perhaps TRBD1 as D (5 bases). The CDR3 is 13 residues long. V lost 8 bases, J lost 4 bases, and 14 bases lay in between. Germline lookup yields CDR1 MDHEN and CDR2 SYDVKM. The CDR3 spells CASPGEGPTEAFF. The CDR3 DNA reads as TGTGCCAGCCCCGGGGAGGGGCCCACTGAAGCTTTCTTT.

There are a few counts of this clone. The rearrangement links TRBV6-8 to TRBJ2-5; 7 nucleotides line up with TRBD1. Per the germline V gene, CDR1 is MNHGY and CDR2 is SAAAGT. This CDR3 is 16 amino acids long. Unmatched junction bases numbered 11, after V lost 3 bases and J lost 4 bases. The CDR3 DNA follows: TGTGCCAGCAGTTATAACAGGGGCGACCCAAGAGAGACCCAGTACTTC. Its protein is CASSYNRGDPRETQYF.

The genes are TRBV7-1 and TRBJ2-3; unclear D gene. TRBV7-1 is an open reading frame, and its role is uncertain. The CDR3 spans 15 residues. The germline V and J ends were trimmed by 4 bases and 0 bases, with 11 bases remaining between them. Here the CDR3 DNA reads TGTGCCAGCAGCTTAGTTGCCATAAGCACAGATACGCAGTATTTT. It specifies CASSLVAISTDTQYF.